Listed below are T cell receptor beta chains from one sample, sequenced in a study of liver allograft versus peripheral blood T cells. TCRdb reanalysed the reads using MiXCR and keeps one entry per CDR3 protein. The table includes about 8,600 distinct CDR3 sequences, around 15% detected once. These receptors were taken from a human patient who had a liver transplant. Certain T cells may be donor cells from the graft. The CDR3 runs from the conserved cysteine through the conserved F or W. Not all rows give a size; the values are once, few, many and, for expanded clones, a class.

clone_size,cdr3_length,v_call,j_call,cdr3_aa
many,13,TRBV20-1,TRBJ1-2,CSALRRGGDGYTF
.,14,TRBV20-1,TRBJ1-1,CSANYPDPNTEAFF
few,13,TRBV9,TRBJ1-2,CASSVGGNYGYTF
medium-sized,17,TRBV24-1,TRBJ1-6,CATSGRGSQVYNSPLHF
.,14,TRBV20-1,TRBJ1-2,CSAGPQTGGYGYTF
many,13,TRBV5-1,TRBJ1-1,CASSLRVNTEAFF
medium-sized,15,TRBV12-3/TRBV12-4,TRBJ1-1,CASSLEPGVNTEAFF
medium-sized,16,TRBV7-9,TRBJ1-6,CASSYDRIRSNSPLHF
medium-sized,14,TRBV6-1,TRBJ1-4,CASRGDRVKEKLFF
many,14,TRBV6-2/TRBV6-3,TRBJ1-1,CASSSASADTEAFF
medium-sized,11,TRBV25-1,TRBJ1-2,CASSDSRGYTF
medium-sized,15,TRBV6-2/TRBV6-3,TRBJ1-5,CASSSFTEKLGPQHF
.,11,TRBV3-1,TRBJ2-1,CASSQGNEQFF
.,21,TRBV7-9,TRBJ1-4,CASRSSSYEQYFGQGREKLFF
many,18,TRBV20-1,TRBJ1-1,CSARGVPGLKTANTEAFF
medium-sized,15,TRBV18,TRBJ2-2,CASSPPVWTTGELFF
.,16,TRBV2,TRBJ2-3,CASSPGTSVFTDTQYF
.,12,TRBV28,TRBJ2-1,CASSLSHNGQFF
.,16,TRBV7-9,TRBJ2-2,CASSFRQGVASGELFF
medium-sized,14,TRBV19,TRBJ1-5,CASSIGRFNQPQHF
few,14,TRBV5-4,TRBJ1-2,CASSGGQGYVGYTF
medium-sized,13,TRBV29-1,TRBJ1-5,CSVGEHTGQPQHF
.,19,TRBV6-5,TRBJ2-1,CASSYSRGGALNHHNEQFF
medium-sized,14,TRBV12-3/TRBV12-4,TRBJ1-5,CASSLAQGNQPQHF